This T cell receptor beta chain was retrieved from a study of blood T cells in healthy people across ages. In regard to this clonotype: This sequence may be a read error, since a much larger clone differs from it by one base.

This CDR3 is 13 amino acids long. The germline CDR1 and CDR2 sequences are SGHAT and FQNNGV. With a J-beta primer mix and a sample-barcoded 5' primer, a second PCR ran about 7 to 12 cycles. Every single cDNA molecule received a tag from a template-switch adaptor with 12 random nucleotides. MiXCR was run by TCRdb on the 5' RACE reads, yielding one entry per CDR3 protein. The sample holds about 670,000 distinct CDR3 sequences, 45% to 60% seen once. What was sequenced was blood. The rearrangement uses TRBV11-2 and TRBJ1-2, with unresolved D. The clonotype was recovered from a woman older than 75 in good health. The CDR3 sequence is CACSLQGRYGYTF. The CDR3 bases are TGTGCCTGCAGCCTACAAGGGAGGTATGGCTACACCTTC. Together with reference TRBV11-2 and TRBJ1-2, the CDR3 gives the full variable domain: EAGVAQSPRYKIIEKRQSVAFWCNPISGHATLYWYQQILGQGPKLLIQFQNNGVVDDSQLPKDRFSAERLKGVDSTLKIQPAKLEDSAVYLCACSLQGRYGYTFGSGTRLTVV.